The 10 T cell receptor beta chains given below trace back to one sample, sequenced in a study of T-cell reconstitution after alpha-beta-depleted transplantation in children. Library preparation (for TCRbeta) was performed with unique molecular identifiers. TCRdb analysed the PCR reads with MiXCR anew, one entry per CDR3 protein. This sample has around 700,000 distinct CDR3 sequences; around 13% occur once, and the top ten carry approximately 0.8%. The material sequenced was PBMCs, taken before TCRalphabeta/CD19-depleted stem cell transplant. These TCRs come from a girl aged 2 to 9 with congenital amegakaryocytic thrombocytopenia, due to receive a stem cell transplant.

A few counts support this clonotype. The CDR3 DNA reads TGTGCCAGCACCCCTATAGGGGTTGGCTCCGCGAACACCGGGGAGCTGTTTTTT. This codes for CASTPIGVGSANTGELFF. This chain links TRBV28 with TRBJ2-2; a possible D gene is TRBD1 (5 bases). Between the trimmed V and J ends, which lost 7 bases and 0 bases, there was a span of 21 bases. Germline CDR1 is MDHEN and CDR2 is SYDVKM. There are 18 residues in the CDR3.

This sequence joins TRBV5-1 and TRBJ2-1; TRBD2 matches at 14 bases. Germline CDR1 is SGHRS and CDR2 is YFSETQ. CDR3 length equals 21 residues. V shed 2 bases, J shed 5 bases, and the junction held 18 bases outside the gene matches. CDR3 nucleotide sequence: TGCGCCAGCAGCTTACCTGGGGGACTAGCGGGAGTTACGGGGCCCAACAATGAGCAGTTCTTC. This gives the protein CASSLPGGLAGVTGPNNEQFF.

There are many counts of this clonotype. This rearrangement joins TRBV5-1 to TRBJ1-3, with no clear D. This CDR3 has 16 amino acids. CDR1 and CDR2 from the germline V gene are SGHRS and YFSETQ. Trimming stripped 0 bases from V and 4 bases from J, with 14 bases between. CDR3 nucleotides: TGCGCCAGCAGCTTGGATCCCTCGGGGTCGGGAAACACCATATATTTT. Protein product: CASSLDPSGSGNTIYF.

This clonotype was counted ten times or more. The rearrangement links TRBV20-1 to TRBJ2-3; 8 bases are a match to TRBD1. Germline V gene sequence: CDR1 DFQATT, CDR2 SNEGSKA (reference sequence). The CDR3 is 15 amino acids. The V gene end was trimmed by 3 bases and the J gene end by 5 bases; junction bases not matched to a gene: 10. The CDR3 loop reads CSASTTGEFVDTQYF. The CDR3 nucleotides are TGCAGTGCTAGCACGACAGGGGAGTTTGTAGATACGCAGTATTTT.

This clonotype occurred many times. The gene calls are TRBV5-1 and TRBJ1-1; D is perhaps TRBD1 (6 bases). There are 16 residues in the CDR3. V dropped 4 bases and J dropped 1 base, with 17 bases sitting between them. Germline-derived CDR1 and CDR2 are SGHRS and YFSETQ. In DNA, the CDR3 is TGCGCCAGCAGCCGGGAGGCAGGGGATCCGAACACTGAAGCTTTCTTT. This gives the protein CASSREAGDPNTEAFF.

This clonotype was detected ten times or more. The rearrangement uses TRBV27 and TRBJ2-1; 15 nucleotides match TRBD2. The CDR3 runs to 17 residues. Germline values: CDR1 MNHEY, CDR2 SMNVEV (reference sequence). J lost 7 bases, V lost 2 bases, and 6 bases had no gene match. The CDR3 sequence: CASSLLGLAGGINEQFF. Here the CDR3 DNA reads TGTGCCAGCAGTTTACTCGGACTAGCGGGGGGGATAAATGAGCAGTTCTTC.

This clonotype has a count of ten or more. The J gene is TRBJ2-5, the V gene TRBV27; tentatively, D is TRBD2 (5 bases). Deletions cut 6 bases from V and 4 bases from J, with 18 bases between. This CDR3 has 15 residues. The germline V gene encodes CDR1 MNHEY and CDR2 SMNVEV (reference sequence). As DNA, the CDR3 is TGTGCCAGCAGGAACGGGATACTACTCGGAGAGACCCAGTACTTC. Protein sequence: CASRNGILLGETQYF.

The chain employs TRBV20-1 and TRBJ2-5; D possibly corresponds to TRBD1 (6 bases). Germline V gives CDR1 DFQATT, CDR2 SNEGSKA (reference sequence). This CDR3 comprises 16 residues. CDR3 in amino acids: CCVWGPPQGSRQTQYF. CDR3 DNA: TGCTGCGTCTGGGGCCCGCCTCAGGGGTCAAGACAGACCCAGTACTTC.

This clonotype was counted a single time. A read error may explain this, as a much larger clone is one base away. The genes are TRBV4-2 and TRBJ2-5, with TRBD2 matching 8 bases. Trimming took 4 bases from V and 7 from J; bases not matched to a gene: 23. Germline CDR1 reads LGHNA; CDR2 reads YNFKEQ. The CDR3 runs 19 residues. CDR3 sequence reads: CASSLDETSVSWVRGTQYF. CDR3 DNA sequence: TGTGCCAGCAGCCTCGACGAGACTAGCGTTAGCTGGGTAAGGGGGACCCAGTACTTC.

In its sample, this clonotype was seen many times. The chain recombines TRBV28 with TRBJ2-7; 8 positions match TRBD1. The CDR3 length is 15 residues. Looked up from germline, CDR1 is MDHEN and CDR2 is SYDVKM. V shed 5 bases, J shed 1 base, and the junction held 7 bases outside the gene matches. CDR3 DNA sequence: TGTGCCAGCAGTGCAGGGGGCCCCCAATCCTACGAGCAGTACTTC. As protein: CASSAGGPQSYEQYF.